One sample yielded the 23 T cell receptor beta chains listed below, sequenced in a study of cytomegalovirus exposure and HLA in healthy donors. Primers included in the PCR were 60 Vbeta and 13 Jbeta primers. Sequenced by immunoSEQ multiplex PCR; TCRdb stores in-frame clones only, minus some. The sample consists of 81,000 or so clones, about two thirds of them appearing once. Sequencing was performed on PBMCs. All receptors come from a woman in her 30s in good health and CMV-seropositive.

J is TRBJ2-5 and V is TRBV5-1, with 14 bases that match TRBD2. V lost 4 bases, J lost 5 bases, and 7 bases stayed unmatched. The germline V gene has CDR1 SGHRS and CDR2 YFSETQ. The CDR3 covers 16 residues. The CDR3 region is CASSPRTSGGRETQYF. The CDR3 bases are TGCGCCAGCAGCCCACGGACTAGCGGGGGGAGGGAGACCCAGTACTTC. Full variable domain (rest looked up from reference TRBV5-1 and TRBJ2-5): KAGVTQTPRYLIKTRGQQVTLSCSPISGHRSVSWYQQTPGQGLQFLFEYFSETQRNKGNFPGRFSGRQFSNSRSEMNVSTLELGDSALYLCASSPRTSGGRETQYFGPGTRLLVL.

As concerns this clone: A junction end diverges from the germline sequence, so it may reflect a read error. This chain connects TRBV2 to TRBJ1-2; D is ambiguous. Per the germline V gene, CDR1 is SNHLY and CDR2 is FYNNEI. This CDR3 region has 18 residues. CDR3 region: CASSDPYQRHPKDGGYPF. As DNA, the CDR3 is TGTGCCAGCAGTGACCCTTACCAGCGTCACCCAAAAGACGGTGGCTACCCCTTC.

This clone was found a few times. This chain uses TRBV4-1 with TRBJ1-1, with D uncertain. The germline V and J ends were trimmed by 2 bases and 1 base, with 11 bases remaining between them. CDR3 length: 15 residues. Looked up from germline, CDR1 is MGHRA and CDR2 is YSYEKL. This CDR3 reads CASSQTFTANTEAFF. CDR3 coding DNA: TGCGCCAGCAGCCAAACGTTTACAGCGAACACTGAAGCTTTCTTT.

The genes are TRBV2 and TRBJ1-2; D is possibly TRBD1 (5 bases). From germline, CDR1 is SNHLY and CDR2 FYNNEI. The CDR3 has 11 residues. The V and J ends lost 6 bases and 7 bases respectively, with 9 bases between them. CDR3 protein: CASSADTGYTF. DNA of the CDR3: TGTGCCAGCAGCGCGGACACTGGCTACACCTTC.

The V call is TRBV11-2, the J call TRBJ1-2; 7 bases align to TRBD1. J gave up 4 bases and V 2 bases, and 4 bases lay outside the gene matches. The CDR3 runs 14 residues. CDR1 and CDR2 (germline): SGHAT, FQNNGV. The CDR3 is CASSLQTGVYGYTF. CDR3 in DNA: TGTGCCAGCAGCTTACAAACAGGGGTCTATGGCTACACCTTC.

Only a few counts were recorded for this clone. The chain recombines TRBV7-9 with TRBJ2-6; tentative D call: TRBD1 (5 bases). This CDR3 has 15 residues. Trimming removed 3 bases at V and 1 base at J, with 7 bases between. Germline CDR1 is SEHNR and CDR2 is FQNEAQ (reference sequence). This chain's CDR3 is CASSFDRSGANVLTF. In nucleotides, the CDR3 is TGTGCCAGCAGCTTCGACAGATCTGGGGCCAACGTCCTGACTTTC.

This chain connects TRBV7-2 to TRBJ2-5; D not certain. The CDR3 runs 11 residues. V gave up 4 bases and J gave up 4 bases, with 4 bases separating them. CDR1 is SGHTA, CDR2 FQGNSA, per germline. In DNA, the CDR3 is TGTGCCAGCAGCTCGGGAGAGACCCAGTACTTC. This codes for CASSSGETQYF. Full variable domain (missing parts from reference TRBV7-2 and TRBJ2-5): GAGVSQSPSNKVTEKGKDVELRCDPISGHTALYWYRQSLGQGLEFLIYFQGNSAPDKSGLPSDRFSAERTGGSVSTLTIQRTQQEDSAVYLCASSSGETQYFGPGTRLLVL.

The rearrangement links TRBV4-1 to TRBJ2-7; 11 bases align to TRBD2. Trimming took 3 bases from V and 0 from J; bases not matched to a gene: 4. Germline CDR1 reads MGHRA; CDR2 reads YSYEKL. This CDR3 region has 16 residues. The CDR3 here is CASSQVLAGGSYEQYF. CDR3 coding DNA: TGCGCCAGCAGCCAGGTCCTAGCGGGGGGCTCCTACGAGCAGTACTTC.

The rearrangement joins TRBV5-5 to TRBJ2-7, with 7 bases fitting TRBD1. CDR3 length: 14 residues. Germline lookup yields CDR1 SGHKS and CDR2 YYEKEE (reference sequence). The V and J ends lost 5 bases and 1 base, in that order; junction bases with no gene match: 6. The CDR3 loop is CASRATGKSYEQYF. The CDR3 DNA reads as TGTGCCAGCAGGGCGACAGGGAAATCCTACGAGCAGTACTTC. The entire variable domain, with the rest obtained from reference TRBV5-5 and TRBJ2-7, is as follows: DAGVTQSPTHLIKTRGQQVTLRCSPISGHKSVSWYQQVLGQGPQFIFQYYEKEERGRGNFPDRFSARQFPNYSSELNVNALLLGDSALYLCASRATGKSYEQYFGPGTRLTVT.

The chain employs TRBV5-1 and TRBJ1-1; maybe TRBD1 (5 bases). Looked up from germline, CDR1 is SGHRS and CDR2 is YFSETQ. This CDR3 has 15 residues. With 4 bases removed from V and 11 bases from J, the gap between germline ends came to 24 bases. The CDR3 region has the DNA TGCGCCAGCAGCCCAGATGGGGCTCCTGGGACTCTTGCTTTCTTT. Translated: CASSPDGAPGTLAFF. The entire variable domain, with the rest obtained from reference TRBV5-1 and TRBJ1-1, is as follows: KAGVTQTPRYLIKTRGQQVTLSCSPISGHRSVSWYQQTPGQGLQFLFEYFSETQRNKGNFPGRFSGRQFSNSRSEMNVSTLELGDSALYLCASSPDGAPGTLAFFGQGTRLTVV.

The CDR3 region is CASSQDAGYSGNTIYF. CDR3 DNA sequence: TGCGCCAGCAGCCAAGATGCGGGGTACTCTGGAAACACCATATATTTT. The chain carries TRBV4-3 and TRBJ1-3; D gene uncertain. In germline, CDR1 is LGHNA, CDR2 YSLEER. This CDR3 has 16 amino acids. V was trimmed by 0 bases and J by 0 bases, leaving 9 bases between them.

V usage is TRBV9 and J usage is TRBJ2-7; 8 positions match TRBD1. The ends lost 0 bases at V and 3 bases at J; junction bases unmatched: 5. This CDR3 region has 15 residues. Looked up from germline, CDR1 is SGDLS and CDR2 is YYNGEE. DNA of the CDR3: TGTGCCAGCAGCGTAGGGCCGGGACAGGACTACGAGCAGTACTTC. This codes for CASSVGPGQDYEQYF.

In its sample, this clone was seen a few times. The chain is built from TRBV9 and TRBJ2-1, with TRBD1 identical over 12 bases. V lost 4 bases to trimming and J lost 9 bases; unmatched junction nucleotides: 8. This CDR3 region has 15 residues. Germline lookup yields CDR1 SGDLS and CDR2 YYNGEE. The CDR3 nucleotides are TGTGCCAGCAGCTCGGGACAGGGGGCCATCGGTGAGCAGTTCTTC. The encoded protein is CASSSGQGAIGEQFF.

V and J are TRBV5-6 and TRBJ2-7; a possible D gene is TRBD1 (5 bases). This CDR3 has 13 residues. The germline V gene encodes CDR1 SGHDT and CDR2 YYEEEE. Trimming cost V 0 bases and J 3 bases, with 7 bases left between them. The CDR3 DNA sequence: TGTGCCAGCAGCTTGGGACAGAGCTACGAGCAGTACTTC. It is translated as CASSLGQSYEQYF.

The chain joins TRBV29-1 to TRBJ2-7; a possible D gene is TRBD1 (5 bases). The CDR3 contains 12 residues. V was clipped by 4 bases and J by 8 bases, with 15 bases between them. The V gene's germline CDR1 is SQVTM and CDR2 ANQGSEA. CDR3 in DNA: TGCAGCGTTGGGGCAGGGATGGATAAGCAGTACTTC. This gives the protein CSVGAGMDKQYF.

V usage is TRBV28 and J usage is TRBJ2-7; 9 bases fit TRBD1. Trimming cost V 8 bases and J 3 bases; bases outside gene matches: 8. The germline V gene has CDR1 MDHEN and CDR2 SYDVKM. This CDR3 comprises 14 residues. The CDR3 reads CASFPGTGNYEQYF. CDR3 bases: TGTGCCAGCTTCCCCGGGACAGGGAACTACGAGCAGTACTTC.

This chain links TRBV7-9 with TRBJ1-4, with D perhaps TRBD1 (5 bases). Trimming took off 1 base at V and 3 bases at J, with 9 bases between the two ends. This CDR3 has 15 residues. Germline V lookup: CDR1 SEHNR, CDR2 FQNEAQ (reference sequence). The CDR3 sequence: CASSLDKGSNEKLFF. CDR3 in DNA: TGTGCCAGCAGCTTAGACAAGGGGTCTAATGAAAAACTGTTTTTT.

The chain has TRBV11-2 and TRBJ1-1; D is ambiguous. There are 11 residues in the CDR3. Trimming took off 8 bases at V and 0 bases at J, with 4 bases between the two ends. The germline CDR1 and CDR2 sequences are SGHAT and FQNNGV. The chain's CDR3 is CASSVNTEAFF. CDR3 DNA: TGTGCCAGCTCCGTGAACACTGAAGCTTTCTTT.

This clone has a single count. The chain joins TRBV21-1 to TRBJ1-1. TRBV21-1 is noted as a pseudogene. The CDR3 contains 8 residues. CDR3 loop: CASSVTFF. As DNA, the CDR3 is TGTGCCAGCAGTGTTACTTTCTTT.

This clone was detected a few times. The chain links TRBV9 to TRBJ1-2; TRBD1 matches at 11 bases. Germline V gene sequence: CDR1 SGDLS, CDR2 YYNGEE. V was clipped by 3 bases and J by 7 bases; unmatched bases: 8. This CDR3 is 15 amino acids long. The CDR3 is CASSAGTGGTRGYTF. The CDR3 DNA reads as TGTGCCAGCAGCGCCGGGACAGGGGGTACCCGTGGCTACACCTTC.

This chain links TRBV7-8 with TRBJ1-6; TRBD1 agrees at 7 bases. With V trimmed by 1 base and J by 7 bases, 7 bases remained unmatched. From germline, CDR1 is SGHVS and CDR2 FQNEAQ. The CDR3 contains 16 residues. CDR3 nucleotides: TGTGCCAGCAGCTTAGAGGGGACAGAATCCAATTCACCCCTCCACTTT. This translates into CASSLEGTESNSPLHF.

The J gene is TRBJ2-1, the V gene TRBV19, with 11 bases lining up with TRBD2. V shed 1 base, J shed 0 bases, and the junction held 5 bases outside the gene matches. This CDR3 region has 18 residues. The germline gives CDR1 LNHDA, CDR2 SQIVND (reference sequence). CDR3 in amino acids: CASSIGVAGGRSYNEQFF. CDR3 DNA sequence: TGTGCCAGTAGTATAGGAGTAGCGGGGGGGCGCTCCTACAATGAGCAGTTCTTC.

The chain links TRBV2 to TRBJ2-7; 11 nucleotides line up with TRBD2. The V segment lost 7 bases and the J segment 6 bases; nucleotides outside the gene matches: 8. This CDR3 comprises 14 residues. Per the germline V gene, CDR1 is SNHLY and CDR2 is FYNNEI. The DNA of the CDR3 is TGTGCCAGCAAACTAGCGGGAGCTCTAGGCGAGCAGTACTTC. It codes for CASKLAGALGEQYF.